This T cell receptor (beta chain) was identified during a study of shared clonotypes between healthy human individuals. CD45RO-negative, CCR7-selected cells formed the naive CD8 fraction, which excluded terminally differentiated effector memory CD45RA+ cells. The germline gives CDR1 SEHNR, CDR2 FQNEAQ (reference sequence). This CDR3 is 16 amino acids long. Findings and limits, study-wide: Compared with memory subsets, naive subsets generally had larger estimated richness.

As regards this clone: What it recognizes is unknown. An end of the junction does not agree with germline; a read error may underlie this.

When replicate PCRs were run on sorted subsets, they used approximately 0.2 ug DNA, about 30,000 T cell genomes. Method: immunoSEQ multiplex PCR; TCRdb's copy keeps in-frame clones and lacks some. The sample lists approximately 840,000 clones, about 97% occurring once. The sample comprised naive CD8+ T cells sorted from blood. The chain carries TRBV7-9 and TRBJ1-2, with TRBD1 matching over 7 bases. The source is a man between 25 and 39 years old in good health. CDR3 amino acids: CAGSLAGDSSNYGYTF. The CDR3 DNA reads TGTGCCGGCAGCTTAGCTGGGGACAGTTCTAACTATGGCTACACCTTC.